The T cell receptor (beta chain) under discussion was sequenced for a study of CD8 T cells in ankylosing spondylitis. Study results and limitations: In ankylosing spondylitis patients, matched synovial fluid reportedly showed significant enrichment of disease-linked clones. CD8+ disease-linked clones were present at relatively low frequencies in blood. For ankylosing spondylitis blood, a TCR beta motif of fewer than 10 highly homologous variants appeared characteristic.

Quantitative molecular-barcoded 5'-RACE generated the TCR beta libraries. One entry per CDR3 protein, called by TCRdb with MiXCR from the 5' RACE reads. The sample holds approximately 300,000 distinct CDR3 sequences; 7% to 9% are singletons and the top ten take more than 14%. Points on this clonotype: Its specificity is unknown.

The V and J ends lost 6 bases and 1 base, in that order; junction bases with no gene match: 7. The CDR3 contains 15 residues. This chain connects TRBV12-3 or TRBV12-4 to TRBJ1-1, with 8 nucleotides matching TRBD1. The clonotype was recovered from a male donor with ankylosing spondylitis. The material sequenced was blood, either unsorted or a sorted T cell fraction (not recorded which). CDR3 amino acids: CASSRRDRGNTEAFF. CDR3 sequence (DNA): TGTGCCAGCAGCCGGAGAGACAGGGGGAACACTGAAGCTTTCTTT.